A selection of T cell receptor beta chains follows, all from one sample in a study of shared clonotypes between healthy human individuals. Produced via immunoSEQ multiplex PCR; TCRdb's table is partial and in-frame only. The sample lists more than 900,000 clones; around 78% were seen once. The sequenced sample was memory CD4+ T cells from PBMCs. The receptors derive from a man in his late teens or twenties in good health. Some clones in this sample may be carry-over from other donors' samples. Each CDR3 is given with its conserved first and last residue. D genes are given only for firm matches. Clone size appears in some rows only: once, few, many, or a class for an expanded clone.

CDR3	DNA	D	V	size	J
CASSLAGVNNEQFF	TGTGCCAGCAGCCTAGCGGGAGTCAACAATGAGCAGTTCTTC	TRBD2	TRBV7-3	.	TRBJ2-1
CASSINVRSTDTQYF	TGTGCCAGTAGTATAAACGTCCGTAGCACAGATACGCAGTATTTT	.	TRBV19	.	TRBJ2-3
CASSSDRGQYF	TGTGCCAGCAGTTCCGACAGGGGGCAGTACTTC	TRBD1	TRBV28	.	TRBJ2-7
CASREGTGGANVLTF	TGTGCCAGCAGGGAGGGCACGGGAGGGGCCAACGTCCTGACTTTC	.	TRBV2	.	TRBJ2-6
CASSIDYQTNSKLFF	TGTGCCAGTAGTATAGATTACCAGACAAACTCGAAACTGTTTTTT	.	TRBV19	many	TRBJ1-4
CAWSVRQGYGYTF	TGTGCCTGGAGTGTACGCCAGGGATATGGCTACACCTTC	.	TRBV30	few	TRBJ1-2
CASSQDLVGGRVYGYTF	TGTGCCAGCAGCCAAGATCTTGTCGGGGGGCGCGTCTATGGCTACACCTTC	.	TRBV14	.	TRBJ1-2
CASSPSGGRTDTQYF	TGTGCCAGCAGCCCCAGCGGGGGCCGCACAGATACGCAGTATTTT	TRBD2	TRBV11-3	.	TRBJ2-3
CASSQGRVVTNEKLFF	TGCGCCAGCAGCCAAGGTCGGGTCGTCACTAATGAAAAACTGTTTTTT	.	TRBV4-1	.	TRBJ1-4
CASSLDRGGSQPQHF	TGTGCCAGCAGCCTAGACAGGGGTGGTAGTCAGCCCCAGCATTTT	TRBD1	TRBV7-2	.	TRBJ1-5
CASGLAGGYEQYF	TGCGCCAGCGGACTAGCGGGAGGCTACGAGCAGTACTTC	TRBD2	TRBV10-2	.	TRBJ2-7
CATQENTEAFF	TGTGCCACACAGGAGAACACTGAAGCTTTCTTT	.	TRBV28	.	TRBJ1-1
CASSIGTSDGTDTQYF	TGCGCCAGCAGCATAGGGACTAGCGATGGCACAGATACGCAGTATTTT	TRBD2	TRBV5-1	.	TRBJ2-3
CASSRAGTRWGNEQFF	TGTGCCAGCAGCAGAGCCGGGACTAGGTGGGGGAATGAGCAGTTCTTC	TRBD2	TRBV7-8	.	TRBJ2-1
CASKVGWTEAFF	TGTGCCAGTAAGGTGGGTTGGACTGAAGCTTTCTTT	.	TRBV19	.	TRBJ1-1
CASSRQSTNYGYTF	TGTGCCAGCAGCCGACAGAGTACGAACTATGGCTACACCTTC	.	TRBV6-1	.	TRBJ1-2
CASESGANVLTF	TGTGCCAGCGAATCTGGGGCCAACGTCCTGACTTTC	.	TRBV28	once	TRBJ2-6
CASRGYNSPLHF	TGTGCCAGCAGGGGGTATAATTCACCCCTCCACTTT	.	TRBV28	.	TRBJ1-6
CASTWGQSSSYEQYF	TGTGCCAGCACCTGGGGACAGTCGAGCTCCTACGAGCAGTACTTC	TRBD1	TRBV6-6	.	TRBJ2-7
CASSNLQGYGYTF	TGCGCCAGCAGCAACCTACAGGGTTATGGCTACACCTTC	.	TRBV5-1	.	TRBJ1-2
CASSSRRAGAFF	TGTGCCAGCAGTTCCCGCCGGGCGGGAGCTTTCTTT	.	TRBV28	.	TRBJ1-1
CASGVPGQGSGGYTF	TGTGCCAGCGGCGTCCCGGGACAGGGGTCGGGTGGCTACACCTTC	TRBD1	TRBV28	.	TRBJ1-2
CASSTLPRETQYF	TGTGCCAGCAGCACCCTCCCGAGGGAGACCCAGTACTTC	.	TRBV5-4	.	TRBJ2-5
CASSLNWGKWVYGYTF	TGTGCCAGCAGCTTGAATTGGGGGAAATGGGTCTATGGCTACACCTTC	.	TRBV5-4	.	TRBJ1-2
CAWMGLYEQYF	TGTGCCTGGATGGGCCTCTACGAGCAGTACTTC	.	TRBV30	.	TRBJ2-7
CASSFSYEQYF	TGTGCCAGCAGTTTCTCCTACGAGCAGTACTTC	.	TRBV28	many	TRBJ2-7
CASMKGRGFTEAFF	TGTGCCAGCATGAAAGGCAGGGGGTTCACTGAAGCTTTCTTT	TRBD1	TRBV4-2	.	TRBJ1-1
CASSEWGQGLSYEQYF	TGTGCCAGCAGTGAATGGGGACAGGGCCTTAGCTACGAGCAGTACTTC	TRBD1	TRBV25-1	once	TRBJ2-7
CASSLGQGVYEQYF	TGTGCCAGCAGCTTAGGCCAGGGCGTCTACGAGCAGTACTTC	.	TRBV7-2	.	TRBJ2-7
CSVDRLETQYF	TGCAGCGTGGACCGCCTGGAGACCCAGTACTTC	.	TRBV29-1	.	TRBJ2-5
CASSLQGPNSPLHF	TGTGCCAGCAGTTTACAGGGACCTAATTCACCCCTCCACTTT	.	TRBV28	few	TRBJ1-6
CASSPQGPSFETQYF	TGTGCCAGCAGCCCCCAGGGACCCTCCTTTGAGACCCAGTACTTC	.	TRBV6-5	.	TRBJ2-5